Shown below are 26 T cell receptor beta chains from a single sample sequenced in a study of blood T cell repertoires in COVID-19. TCRdb keeps only in-frame clones here, not all; method: immunoSEQ multiplex PCR. This repertoire shows about 100,000 clones, approximately 84% found once; its top ten account for 15% to 20%. The sample taken for sequencing was peripheral blood. These receptors were collected from a woman aged 60-75 years with acute or convalescent COVID-19.

This rearrangement joins TRBV4-2 to TRBJ1-2; D is undetermined. Germline V gene lookup returns CDR1 LGHNA and CDR2 YNFKEQ. The CDR3 is made up of 14 amino acids. With 1 base removed from V and 4 bases from J, the gap between germline ends came to 10 bases. CDR3 DNA sequence: TGTGCCAGCAGCCAAGCCCAGGTAGGCTATGGCTACACCTTC. Amino acid sequence: CASSQAQVGYGYTF.

The rearrangement joins TRBV5-6 to TRBJ2-5; maybe TRBD1 (6 bases). Between the trimmed V and J ends, which lost 7 bases and 1 base, there was a span of 23 bases. Germline CDR1 reads SGHDT; CDR2 reads YYEEEE. CDR3 length equals 17 residues. The CDR3 reads CASRGLGAGVIQETQYF. DNA of the CDR3: TGTGCCAGCCGGGGCCTGGGGGCAGGGGTCATCCAAGAGACCCAGTACTTC.

The V gene is TRBV2, the J gene TRBJ1-1; D possibly corresponds to TRBD1 (6 bases). The germline CDR1 and CDR2 sequences are SNHLY and FYNNEI. Trimming removed 7 bases at V and 10 bases at J, with 13 bases between. The CDR3 totals 11 residues. In DNA, the CDR3 is TGTGCCAGCACGCGACAGGTAGGAGCTTTCTTT. It yields the protein CASTRQVGAFF.

The V gene is TRBV5-1, the J gene TRBJ2-1; no firm D call. Germline lookup yields CDR1 SGHRS and CDR2 YFSETQ. This CDR3 contains 15 residues. The V and J ends lost 1 base and 5 bases respectively, with 13 bases between them. The CDR3, as DNA: TGCGCCAGCAGCTTGTTTTCTAGTTTGGACAATGAGCAGTTCTTC. As protein: CASSLFSSLDNEQFF.

The J gene is TRBJ2-1, the V gene TRBV2; 14 bases align to TRBD2. The V gene's germline CDR1 is SNHLY and CDR2 FYNNEI. The CDR3 is 15 residues long. V was pared by 6 bases and J by 6 bases, with 4 bases of the junction left unmatched. The CDR3 region has the DNA TGTGCCAGCAGACGGGGACTAGCGGGGGTCAATGAGCAGTTCTTC. Translating gives CASRRGLAGVNEQFF.

This clone occurred a few times. V gene TRBV10-1 combines with J gene TRBJ2-2; D may be TRBD2 (6 bases). The V end was cut by 3 bases, the J end by 4 bases, with 12 bases between. Germline lookup yields CDR1 WNHNN and CDR2 SYGVQD (reference sequence). The CDR3 loop spans 15 amino acids. For the CDR3, the DNA is TGCGCCAGCAGTGATTTGGGAGCGGGCACCGGGGAGCTGTTTTTT. This encodes CASSDLGAGTGELFF.

This clone was detected once. J is TRBJ1-6 and V is TRBV2; 7 nucleotides agree with TRBD1. After removal of 4 bases from V and 10 bases from J, the junction contained 7 bases not matched to a gene. This CDR3 spans 14 amino acids. Germline CDR1 and CDR2: SNHLY and FYNNEI. The CDR3 DNA reads as TGTGCCAGCAGTGGTGCCAGGGGGAGGTCACCCCTCCACTTT. It is translated as CASSGARGRSPLHF.

This chain joins TRBV5-1 and TRBJ2-1; a weak D match, TRBD2 (6 bases). Germline V gene sequence: CDR1 SGHRS, CDR2 YFSETQ. CDR3 size: 15 residues. V lost 4 bases to trimming and J lost 5 bases, with 16 bases between them. The CDR3 sequence is CASSVGLATDNEQFF. DNA for the CDR3: TGCGCCAGCAGCGTGGGACTTGCGACGGACAATGAGCAGTTCTTC. The variable domain in full, with the rest retrieved from reference TRBV5-1 and TRBJ2-1, is KAGVTQTPRYLIKTRGQQVTLSCSPISGHRSVSWYQQTPGQGLQFLFEYFSETQRNKGNFPGRFSGRQFSNSRSEMNVSTLELGDSALYLCASSVGLATDNEQFFGPGTRLTVL.

The chain couples TRBV19 to TRBJ2-1; D might be TRBD2 (6 bases). The V gene's germline CDR1 is LNHDA and CDR2 SQIVND (reference sequence). V lost 5 bases to trimming and J lost 12 bases, with 23 bases between them. The length of the CDR3 is 15 residues. CDR3 DNA: TGTGCCAGTAGTTCCCGCGGGGAGCCCTTAGTTGGGCAGTTCTTC. Translation gives CASSSRGEPLVGQFF.

The count of this clone is one. V and J are TRBV19 and TRBJ2-1; D perhaps matches TRBD2 (6 bases). The CDR3 is made up of 13 amino acids. V lost 10 bases and J lost 3, with 13 bases in between. Germline assignment: CDR1 LNHDA and CDR2 SQIVND (reference sequence). CDR3 sequence: CATRDLSYNEQFF. CDR3 in DNA: TGTGCCACCCGGGACTTAAGCTACAATGAGCAGTTCTTC.

This rearrangement joins TRBV28 to TRBJ1-1; D may be TRBD1 (5 bases). V lost 5 bases, J lost 5 bases, and 15 bases lay in between. Germline lookup yields CDR1 MDHEN and CDR2 SYDVKM. The CDR3 has 14 residues. CDR3: CASSLLRRGTEAFF. CDR3 nucleotides: TGTGCCAGCAGTCTCCTCAGGCGGGGGACTGAAGCTTTCTTT.

The chain has TRBV7-2 and TRBJ2-6; D might be TRBD1 (5 bases). Trimming cost V 2 bases and J 0 bases, with 14 bases left between them. CDR3 length: 18 residues. The germline CDR1 and CDR2 sequences are SGHTA and FQGNSA. DNA for the CDR3: TGTGCCAGCAGCTTATATTGGAGACAGAGCTCTGGGGCCAACGTCCTGACTTTC. This gives the protein CASSLYWRQSSGANVLTF. Full variable domain (outside the CDR3, taken from reference TRBV7-2 and TRBJ2-6): GAGVSQSPSNKVTEKGKDVELRCDPISGHTALYWYRQSLGQGLEFLIYFQGNSAPDKSGLPSDRFSAERTGGSVSTLTIQRTQQEDSAVYLCASSLYWRQSSGANVLTFGAGSRLTVL.

This clone was counted a single time. The chain employs TRBV19 and TRBJ1-2; 7 positions match TRBD1. Germline V CDR1 and CDR2: LNHDA, SQIVND (reference sequence). The V and J ends lost 11 bases and 6 bases, in that order; junction bases with no gene match: 6. CDR3 size: 11 residues. CDR3 sequence reads: CARPTGDGYTF. The CDR3 coding sequence is TGTGCCCGACCAACAGGGGATGGCTACACCTTC.

V gene TRBV29-1 combines with J gene TRBJ1-1; D is unresolved. Germline lookup yields CDR1 SQVTM and CDR2 ANQGSEA. The CDR3 totals 11 residues. V lost 6 bases and J lost 5, with 10 bases in between. CDR3 DNA sequence: TGCAGCGTCGGAGTGAGAACTGAAGCTTTCTTT. Translation gives CSVGVRTEAFF.

The gene calls are TRBV18 and TRBJ1-1; TRBD1 matches at 8 bases. V was pared by 8 bases and J by 0 bases, with 11 bases of the junction left unmatched. From germline, CDR1 is KGHSH and CDR2 LQKENI. The CDR3 covers 16 residues. As DNA, the CDR3 is TGTGCCAGCCCCTCAGGCCCGACAGGGGTGAACACTGAAGCTTTCTTT. It encodes CASPSGPTGVNTEAFF.

The chain is built from TRBV10-3 and TRBJ2-1; TRBD2 aligns across 9 bases. CDR3 length: 13 residues. Germline V CDR1 and CDR2: ENHRY, SYGVKD. V shed 6 bases, J shed 7 bases, and the junction held 4 bases outside the gene matches. The CDR3 is CAISAGGKNEQFF. CDR3 coding DNA: TGTGCCATCAGCGCGGGGGGGAAAAATGAGCAGTTCTTC.

V and J are TRBV6-4 and TRBJ1-6; TRBD1 matches at 9 bases. The CDR3 runs to 16 residues. J lost 5 bases, V lost 4 bases, and 6 bases had no gene match. The germline V gene encodes CDR1 MRHNA and CDR2 SNTAGT. CDR3 DNA sequence: TGTGCCAGCAGTGCCGGACAGGGGTTTGATAATTCACCCCTCCACTTT. Encoded protein: CASSAGQGFDNSPLHF.

The chain employs TRBV30 and TRBJ1-2; no reliable D call. The V gene lost 3 bases and the J gene lost 2 bases, with 10 bases spanning the gap. Looked up from germline, CDR1 is GTSNPN and CDR2 is SVGIG (reference sequence). This CDR3 contains 13 residues. CDR3: CAWSGVWNYGYTF. For the CDR3, the DNA is TGTGCCTGGAGCGGGGTCTGGAACTATGGCTACACCTTC.

This clone came up once. The chain is built from TRBV28 and TRBJ1-2; D is ambiguous. There are 9 residues in the CDR3. With 6 bases removed from V and 8 bases from J, the gap between germline ends came to 4 bases. CDR1 is MDHEN and CDR2 is SYDVKM in the germline V gene. The CDR3 DNA reads TGTGCCAGCAGCCTGGGCTACACCTTC. This translates into CASSLGYTF.

This clone was detected once. The gene calls are TRBV4-2 and TRBJ1-6, with D possibly matching TRBD1 (5 bases). Germline V gene sequence: CDR1 LGHNA, CDR2 YNFKEQ. The CDR3 is made up of 17 amino acids. The V gene lost 0 bases and the J gene lost 9 bases, with 18 bases spanning the gap. The CDR3 protein is CASSQDLGPGSSSPLHF. The CDR3 region has the DNA TGTGCCAGCAGCCAAGATTTAGGGCCAGGGTCCAGTTCACCCCTCCACTTT.

This clone has only one observation. The genes are TRBV7-9 and TRBJ1-1, with 7 bases that match TRBD1. CDR3 length: 12 residues. Germline trimming cut 5 bases from V and 6 bases from J; bases unmatched to any gene: 3. Germline CDR1 SEHNR, CDR2 FQNEAQ (reference sequence). The CDR3 bases are TGTGCCAGCAGCCCAGGGGGTCCTGAAGCTTTCTTT. It translates to CASSPGGPEAFF.

This sequence joins TRBV5-1 and TRBJ1-2; perhaps TRBD1 as D (5 bases). The V and J ends lost 4 bases and 1 base respectively, with 14 bases between them. Germline V CDR1 and CDR2: SGHRS, YFSETQ. CDR3 size: 15 residues. DNA of the CDR3: TGCGCCAGCAGCGCCGGGACTGAGTTTAACTATGGCTACACCTTC. Protein: CASSAGTEFNYGYTF. The full variable domain, its missing parts supplied by reference TRBV5-1 and TRBJ1-2, is KAGVTQTPRYLIKTRGQQVTLSCSPISGHRSVSWYQQTPGQGLQFLFEYFSETQRNKGNFPGRFSGRQFSNSRSEMNVSTLELGDSALYLCASSAGTEFNYGYTFGSGTRLTVV.

This clone has a single count. The V gene is TRBV7-9, the J gene TRBJ2-5; possibly TRBD2 for D (5 bases). The V end was cut by 6 bases, the J end by 5 bases, with 19 bases between. Germline V gene data show CDR1 as SEHNR and CDR2 as FQNEAQ (reference sequence). The CDR3 totals 15 residues. The CDR3 loop reads CASSYPGSHSETQYF. CDR3 in DNA: TGTGCCAGCAGTTATCCGGGATCCCACTCGGAGACCCAGTACTTC. The full variable domain, completed using reference TRBV7-9 and TRBJ2-5, is DTGVSQNPRHKITKRGQNVTFRCDPISEHNRLYWYRQTLGQGPEFLTYFQNEAQLEKSRLLSDRFSAERPKGSFSTLEIQRTEQGDSAMYLCASSYPGSHSETQYFGPGTRLLVL.

V is TRBV12-3 or TRBV12-4 and J is TRBJ1-1, with unresolved D. Trimming took 3 bases from V and 0 from J, leaving 5 bases between them. CDR3 length: 13 residues. The DNA of the CDR3 is TGTGCCAGCAGTTTGGAGCTGAACACTGAAGCTTTCTTT. This translates into CASSLELNTEAFF.

This chain joins TRBV7-2 and TRBJ1-1; D is unresolved. This CDR3 is built from 16 residues. Germline assignment: CDR1 SGHTA and CDR2 FQGNSA. V was shortened by 2 bases and J by 0 bases, with 13 bases between the two germline ends. The CDR3 DNA sequence: TGTGCCAGCAGCTTATGGCCCTCGGGGATGAACACTGAAGCTTTCTTT. As protein: CASSLWPSGMNTEAFF.

This sequence joins TRBV18 and TRBJ2-5, with a tentative D call TRBD2 (6 bases). The V and J ends lost 3 bases and 2 bases respectively, with 16 bases between them. Germline V CDR1 and CDR2: KGHSH, LQKENI. This CDR3 is built from 16 residues. CDR3: CASSPGLLAQQETQYF. As DNA, the CDR3 is TGTGCCAGCTCACCGGGACTGCTCGCTCAACAAGAGACCCAGTACTTC.